The 27 T cell receptor beta chains presented below share a single source sample, sequenced in a study of blood T cell repertoires in COVID-19. TCRdb keeps only in-frame clones here, not all; method: immunoSEQ multiplex PCR. The sample lists approximately 180,000 clones, 76% occurring once. The specimen sequenced was PBMCs or T cells enriched from blood (not recorded which). These receptors all stem from a woman between 45 and 65 years old with acute COVID-19.

The chain links TRBV5-6 to TRBJ2-3; 11 bases fit TRBD1. V lost 7 bases to trimming and J lost 4 bases; unmatched junction nucleotides: 5. CDR3 size: 14 residues. Per the germline V gene, CDR1 is SGHDT and CDR2 is YYEEEE. This CDR3 is CASGGQGAADTQYF. CDR3 nucleotides: TGTGCCAGCGGAGGACAGGGGGCCGCAGATACGCAGTATTTT.

The chain links TRBV2 to TRBJ2-5, with 7 bases that match TRBD2. CDR3 length: 15 residues. The germline V gene has CDR1 SNHLY and CDR2 FYNNEI. J gave up 3 bases and V 6 bases, and 10 bases lay outside the gene matches. CDR3 DNA sequence: TGTGCCAGCAGACCCCGGGGCGGGGGTGAAGAGACCCAGTACTTC. Residues: CASRPRGGGEETQYF.

The rearrangement links TRBV9 to TRBJ1-3; 8 positions agree with TRBD1. The germline V gene has CDR1 SGDLS and CDR2 YYNGEE. This CDR3 region has 16 residues. The trim removed 0 bases at V and 4 bases at J, leaving 6 bases unmatched. CDR3 loop: CASSVESGGRGNTIYF. In DNA, the CDR3 is TGTGCCAGCAGCGTAGAATCAGGGGGCCGCGGAAACACCATATATTTT.

A single count supports this clone. This rearrangement joins TRBV9 to TRBJ1-1; possible D gene TRBD1, 5 bases. The V gene lost 2 bases and the J gene lost 1 base, with 15 bases spanning the gap. Germline CDR1 is SGDLS and CDR2 is YYNGEE. This CDR3 is 16 amino acids long. The CDR3 is CASSVRSGGTNTEAFF. CDR3 in DNA: TGTGCCAGCAGCGTGCGGTCGGGGGGAACGAACACTGAAGCTTTCTTT.

The rearrangement uses TRBV7-9 and TRBJ2-7, with 7 nucleotides matching TRBD2. Looked up from germline, CDR1 is SEHNR and CDR2 is FQNEAQ (reference sequence). Losses at the gene ends were 1 base for V and 3 bases for J; bases not matched to a gene: 9. The CDR3 consists of 16 residues. In DNA form, the CDR3 reads TGTGCCAGCAGCTTAGAGACTGGGCCTAGCGGCTACGAGCAGTACGTC. Its protein product is CASSLETGPSGYEQYV.

This chain joins TRBV30 and TRBJ1-2; TRBD1 matches 7 bases. CDR1 GTSNPN and CDR2 SVGIG come from the germline V gene (reference sequence). The CDR3 contains 12 residues. V gave up 4 bases and J gave up 7 bases; unmatched junction bases: 6. CDR3 sequence reads: CAWTDRISGYTF. DNA for the CDR3: TGTGCCTGGACGGACAGGATCAGTGGCTACACCTTC.

The genes are TRBV11-2 and TRBJ1-1; tentatively, D is TRBD1 (5 bases). Trimming removed 4 bases from V and 5 bases from J, with 11 bases in between. The CDR3 covers 13 residues. CDR1 SGHAT and CDR2 FQNNGV come from the germline V gene. CDR3: CASSSQGGTEAFF. The CDR3 nucleotides read TGTGCCAGCAGCTCCCAGGGTGGTACTGAAGCTTTCTTT. Together with reference TRBV11-2 and TRBJ1-1, the CDR3 gives the full variable domain: EAGVAQSPRYKIIEKRQSVAFWCNPISGHATLYWYQQILGQGPKLLIQFQNNGVVDDSQLPKDRFSAERLKGVDSTLKIQPAKLEDSAVYLCASSSQGGTEAFFGQGTRLTVV.

The V and J genes are TRBV3-1 (or the pseudogene TRBV3-2) and TRBJ1-1; TRBD1 matches at 7 bases. V dropped 5 bases and J dropped 6; count of bases not matched to a gene: 27. The CDR3 is made up of 20 amino acids. Germline CDR1 LGHDT, CDR2 YNNKEL (reference sequence). CDR3 loop: CASSGIDRDVKSYGISEAFF. In DNA, the CDR3 is TGTGCCAGCAGCGGGATTGACAGGGATGTAAAGTCCTATGGGATCTCTGAAGCTTTCTTT.

The chain links TRBV7-8 to TRBJ2-6; 7 bases fit TRBD1. Germline V CDR1 and CDR2: SGHVS, FQNEAQ. The J segment lost 3 bases and the V segment lost 4 bases, leaving 3 bases of the junction unmatched. The CDR3 has 15 residues. Here the CDR3 DNA reads TGTGCCAGCAGCTGGACAGGTCTTGGGGCCAACGTCCTGACTTTC. This encodes CASSWTGLGANVLTF.

The chain combines TRBV6-1 with TRBJ1-5; D gene uncertain. There are 14 residues in the CDR3. V was trimmed by 5 bases and J by 4 bases, leaving 12 bases between them. Germline V gene data show CDR1 as MNHNS and CDR2 as SASEGT. The CDR3 reads CASSPGRENQPQHF. CDR3 in DNA: TGTGCCAGCAGTCCCGGTAGGGAGAATCAGCCCCAGCATTTT.

The chain uses TRBV5-1 and TRBJ1-1; TRBD1 agrees at 10 bases. The junction had 0 bases not matched to a gene; V was cut back by 3 bases and J by 1 base. From germline, CDR1 is SGHRS and CDR2 YFSETQ. The CDR3 consists of 14 residues. This CDR3 is CASSWTGGNTEAFF. DNA for the CDR3: TGCGCCAGCAGCTGGACAGGGGGGAACACTGAAGCTTTCTTT. Filled out from reference TRBV5-1 and TRBJ1-1, the complete variable domain reads KAGVTQTPRYLIKTRGQQVTLSCSPISGHRSVSWYQQTPGQGLQFLFEYFSETQRNKGNFPGRFSGRQFSNSRSEMNVSTLELGDSALYLCASSWTGGNTEAFFGQGTRLTVV.

J is TRBJ1-6 and V is TRBV5-1; TRBD1 matches at 7 bases. CDR1 and CDR2 from the germline V gene are SGHRS and YFSETQ. V shed 4 bases, J shed 11 bases, and the junction held 9 bases outside the gene matches. The CDR3 totals 14 residues. The CDR3 is CASSLTGNEAPLHF. DNA of the CDR3: TGCGCCAGCAGCCTGACAGGGAACGAAGCACCCCTCCACTTT.

This clone has just a few counts. V usage is TRBV29-1 and J usage is TRBJ1-5, with D maybe TRBD1 (6 bases). Germline-derived CDR1 and CDR2 are SQVTM and ANQGSEA. The V gene lost 0 bases and the J gene lost 6 bases, with 12 bases spanning the gap. This CDR3 contains 14 residues. The CDR3 bases are TGCAGCGTTGAAGAAGGGGGGGTTGGTCAGCCCCAGCATTTT. Residues: CSVEEGGVGQPQHF.

This chain links TRBV29-1 with TRBJ1-2; 10 bases fit TRBD1. Germline V gene data show CDR1 as SQVTM and CDR2 as ANQGSEA. The V gene end was trimmed by 7 bases and the J gene end by 8 bases; junction bases not matched to a gene: 10. CDR3 length: 13 residues. The CDR3 bases are TGCAGCGCCGAGGGACAGGGGACCTACGGCTACACCTTC. Translating gives CSAEGQGTYGYTF.

The chain combines TRBV6-4 with TRBJ1-2; perhaps TRBD1 as D (5 bases). Germline V gene sequence: CDR1 MRHNA, CDR2 SNTAGT. V dropped 0 bases and J dropped 6 bases, with 14 bases sitting between them. CDR3 length equals 15 residues. The CDR3 reads CASSDSPAGLHGYTF. The CDR3 nucleotides read TGTGCCAGCAGTGACTCGCCCGCAGGGCTTCATGGCTACACCTTC.

The chain links TRBV30 to TRBJ1-1; 12 nucleotides match TRBD1. V lost 2 bases to trimming and J lost 8 bases; unmatched junction nucleotides: 6. This CDR3 contains 14 residues. Germline CDR1 GTSNPN, CDR2 SVGIG (reference sequence). The DNA of the CDR3 is TGTGCCTGGAGTACCGGGACAGGGGGCGAGGAAGCTTTCTTT. Encoded protein: CAWSTGTGGEEAFF.

This rearrangement joins TRBV28 to TRBJ1-2, with D unclear. The V and J ends lost 5 bases and 8 bases respectively, with 12 bases between them. The length of the CDR3 is 12 residues. The germline V gene has CDR1 MDHEN and CDR2 SYDVKM. The CDR3, as DNA: TGTGCCAGCAGTCTCCCCCCCGGGGGCTACACCTTC. Its translation: CASSLPPGGYTF.

The V gene is TRBV30, the J gene TRBJ1-2; D uncertain. V was cut by 2 bases and J by 4 bases, with 17 bases left in between. The germline V gene has CDR1 GTSNPN and CDR2 SVGIG (reference sequence). The CDR3 covers 15 residues. This chain's CDR3 is CAWSFLERGFYGYTF. The CDR3 nucleotides are TGTGCCTGGAGTTTCTTAGAGCGAGGGTTCTATGGCTACACCTTC.

This clone was recorded once. The V call is TRBV19, the J call TRBJ2-3; TRBD2 agrees at 10 bases. The CDR3 contains 15 residues. Looked up from germline, CDR1 is LNHDA and CDR2 is SQIVND (reference sequence). With 3 bases clipped from V and 6 bases from J, the junction kept 6 bases outside the gene matches. Here the CDR3 DNA reads TGTGCCAGTAGTATGACGCTAGCGGGGGTTGATACGCAGTATTTT. Amino acid sequence: CASSMTLAGVDTQYF.

The chain recombines TRBV27 with TRBJ2-3; possible D gene TRBD1, 6 bases. The CDR3 length is 14 residues. Looked up from germline, CDR1 is MNHEY and CDR2 is SMNVEV (reference sequence). V lost 8 bases and J lost 1, with 13 bases in between. DNA for the CDR3: TGTGCCAGCGGTTACAGGGCCGGCACAGATACGCAGTATTTT. This translates into CASGYRAGTDTQYF.

CDR3 in amino acids: CASSFGRSGGAETQYF. DNA for the CDR3: TGTGCCAGCAGCTTTGGCCGTAGCGGGGGAGCAGAGACCCAGTACTTC. The chain has TRBV7-2 and TRBJ2-5; 9 positions agree with TRBD2. V lost 3 bases to trimming and J lost 4 bases; unmatched junction nucleotides: 9. Germline loops: CDR1 SGHTA, CDR2 FQGNSA. The CDR3 covers 16 residues.

The chain links TRBV11-2 to TRBJ1-2, with no clear D. Germline lookup yields CDR1 SGHAT and CDR2 FQNNGV. This CDR3 has 13 residues. Trimming pared 5 bases from V and 0 bases from J, leaving 7 bases between. Here the CDR3 reads CASSPQANYGYTF. The DNA of the CDR3 is TGTGCCAGCAGCCCACAAGCTAACTATGGCTACACCTTC.

The genes are TRBV7-2 and TRBJ2-7; tentatively, D is TRBD2 (6 bases). The CDR3 runs 14 residues. Germline CDR1 is SGHTA and CDR2 is FQGNSA. V was clipped by 3 bases and J by 5 bases, with 14 bases between them. The CDR3 loop reads CASSFKTAGNEQYV. Here the CDR3 DNA reads TGTGCCAGCAGCTTCAAAACGGCGGGGAACGAGCAGTACGTC.

The chain links TRBV3-1 (or the pseudogene TRBV3-2) to TRBJ2-6; tentative D call: TRBD1 (5 bases). V lost 3 bases to trimming and J lost 2 bases, with 5 bases between them. Looked up from germline, CDR1 is LGHDT and CDR2 is YNNKEL (reference sequence). This CDR3 is 14 amino acids long. CDR3 loop: CASSHRAGANVLTF. The DNA for the CDR3 is TGTGCCAGCAGCCACAGGGCTGGGGCCAACGTCCTGACTTTC.

This chain connects TRBV7-9 to TRBJ2-5; D possibly matches TRBD1 or TRBD2 (6 bases each). The CDR3 extends over 12 amino acids. From germline, CDR1 is SEHNR and CDR2 FQNEAQ (reference sequence). Trimming took 7 bases from V and 1 from J, leaving 7 bases between them. DNA for the CDR3: TGTGCCAGCACGGGGGCCCAAGAGACCCAGTACTTC. Encoded protein: CASTGAQETQYF.

The rearrangement joins TRBV4-3 to TRBJ2-3; D might be TRBD1 (5 bases). The CDR3 loop spans 15 amino acids. Germline values: CDR1 LGHNA, CDR2 YSLEER. Trimming took off 4 bases at V and 2 bases at J, with 13 bases between the two ends. Here the CDR3 reads CASSLRDTATDTQYF. Written as DNA, the CDR3 is TGCGCCAGCAGCCTCAGGGATACGGCCACAGATACGCAGTATTTT.

This rearrangement joins TRBV24-1 to TRBJ2-1; 11 nucleotides line up with TRBD2. V trimming: 2 bases; J trimming: 3 bases; junction bases outside the gene matches: 5. CDR3 length: 17 residues. Germline V gene data show CDR1 as KGHDR and CDR2 as SFDVKD. The CDR3 bases are TGTGCCACCAGTGATTCGGTGACTAGCGGGGTCTACAATGAGCAGTTCTTC. Its translation: CATSDSVTSGVYNEQFF.